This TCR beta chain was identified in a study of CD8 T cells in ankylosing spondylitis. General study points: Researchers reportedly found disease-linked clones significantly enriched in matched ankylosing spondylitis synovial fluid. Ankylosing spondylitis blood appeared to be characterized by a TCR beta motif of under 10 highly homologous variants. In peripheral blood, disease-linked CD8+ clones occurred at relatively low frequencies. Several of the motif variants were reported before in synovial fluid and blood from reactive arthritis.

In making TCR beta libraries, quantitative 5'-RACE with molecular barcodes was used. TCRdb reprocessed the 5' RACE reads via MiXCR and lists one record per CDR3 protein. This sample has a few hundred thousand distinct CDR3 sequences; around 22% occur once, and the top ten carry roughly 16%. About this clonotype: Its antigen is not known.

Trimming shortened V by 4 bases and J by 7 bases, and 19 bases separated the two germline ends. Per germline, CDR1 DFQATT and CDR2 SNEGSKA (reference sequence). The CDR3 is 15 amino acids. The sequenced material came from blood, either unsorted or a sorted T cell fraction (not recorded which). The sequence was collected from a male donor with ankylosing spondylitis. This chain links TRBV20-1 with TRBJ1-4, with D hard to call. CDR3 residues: CSAILGRAPGEKLFF. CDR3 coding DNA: TGCAGTGCTATCTTAGGGAGGGCCCCTGGTGAAAAACTGTTTTTT.